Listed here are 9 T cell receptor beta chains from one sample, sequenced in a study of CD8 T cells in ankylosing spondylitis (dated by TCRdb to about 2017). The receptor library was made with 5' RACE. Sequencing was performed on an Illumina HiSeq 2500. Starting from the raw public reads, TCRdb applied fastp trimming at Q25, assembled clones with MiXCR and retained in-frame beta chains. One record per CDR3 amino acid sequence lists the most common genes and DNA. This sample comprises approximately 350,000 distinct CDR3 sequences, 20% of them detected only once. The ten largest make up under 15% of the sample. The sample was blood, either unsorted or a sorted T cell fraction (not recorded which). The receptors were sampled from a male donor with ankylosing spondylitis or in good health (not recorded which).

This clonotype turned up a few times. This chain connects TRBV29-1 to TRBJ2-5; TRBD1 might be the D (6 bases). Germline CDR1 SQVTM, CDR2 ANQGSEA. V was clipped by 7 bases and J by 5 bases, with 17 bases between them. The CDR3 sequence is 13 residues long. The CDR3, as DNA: TGCAGCGCCCGTCGCGAGGGGGAGGAGACCCAGTACTTC. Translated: CSARREGEETQYF.

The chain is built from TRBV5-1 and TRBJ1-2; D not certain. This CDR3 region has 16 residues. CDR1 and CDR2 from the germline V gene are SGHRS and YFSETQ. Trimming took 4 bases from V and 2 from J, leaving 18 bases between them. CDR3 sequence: CASSPGPIAANYGYTF. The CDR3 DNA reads TGCGCCAGCAGCCCTGGCCCCATCGCGGCCAACTATGGCTACACCTTC.

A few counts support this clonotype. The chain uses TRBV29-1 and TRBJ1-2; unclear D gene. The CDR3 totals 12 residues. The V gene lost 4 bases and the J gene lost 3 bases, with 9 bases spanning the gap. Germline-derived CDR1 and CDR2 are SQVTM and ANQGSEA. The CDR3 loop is CSVVGSDYGYTF. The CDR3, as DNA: TGCAGCGTTGTCGGATCGGACTATGGCTACACCTTC. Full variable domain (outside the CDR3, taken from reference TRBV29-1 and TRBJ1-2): SAVISQKPSRDICQRGTSLTIQCQVDSQVTMMFWYRQQPGQSLTLIATANQGSEATYESGFVIDKFPISRPNLTFSTLTVSNMSPEDSSIYLCSVVGSDYGYTFGSGTRLTVV.

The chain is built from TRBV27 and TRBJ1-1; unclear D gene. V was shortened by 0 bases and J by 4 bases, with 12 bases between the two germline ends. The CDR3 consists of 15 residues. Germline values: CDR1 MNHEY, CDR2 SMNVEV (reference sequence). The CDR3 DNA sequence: TGTGCCAGCAGTTTATCGATTTGGGGAATCACTGAAGCTTTCTTT. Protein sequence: CASSLSIWGITEAFF.

The CDR3 nucleotides are TGTGCCTGGAGTGTTGCGGCATTAGATACGCAGTATTTT. Encoded protein: CAWSVAALDTQYF. The chain employs TRBV30 and TRBJ2-3; the D is unclear. Germline loops: CDR1 GTSNPN, CDR2 SVGIG (reference sequence). Between the trimmed V and J ends, which lost 0 bases and 5 bases, there was a span of 9 bases. CDR3 length: 13 amino acids.

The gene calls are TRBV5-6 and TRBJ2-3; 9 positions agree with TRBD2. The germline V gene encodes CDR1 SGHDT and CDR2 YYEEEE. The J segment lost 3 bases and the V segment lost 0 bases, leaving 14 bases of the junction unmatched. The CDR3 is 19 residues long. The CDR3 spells CASSLAAGGQIGGTDTQYF. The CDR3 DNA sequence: TGTGCCAGCAGCTTGGCCGCGGGGGGGCAAATTGGCGGTACAGATACGCAGTATTTT. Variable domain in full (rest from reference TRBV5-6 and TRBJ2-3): DAGVTQSPTHLIKTRGQQVTLRCSPKSGHDTVSWYQQALGQGPQFIFQYYEEEERQRGNFPDRFSGHQFPNYSSELNVNALLLGDSALYLCASSLAAGGQIGGTDTQYFGPGTRLTVL.

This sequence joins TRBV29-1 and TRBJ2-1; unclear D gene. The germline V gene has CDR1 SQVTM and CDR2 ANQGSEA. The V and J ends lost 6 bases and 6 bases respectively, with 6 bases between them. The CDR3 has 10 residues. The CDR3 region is CSVLRNEQFF. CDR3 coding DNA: TGCAGCGTCCTTCGCAATGAGCAGTTCTTC.

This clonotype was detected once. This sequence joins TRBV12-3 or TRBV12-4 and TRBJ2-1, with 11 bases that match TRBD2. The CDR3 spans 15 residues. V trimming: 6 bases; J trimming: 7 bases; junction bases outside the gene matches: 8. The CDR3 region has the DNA TGTGCCAGCAGAGATAGCGGGGGGGCTGGGAATGAGCAGTTCTTC. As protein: CASRDSGGAGNEQFF.

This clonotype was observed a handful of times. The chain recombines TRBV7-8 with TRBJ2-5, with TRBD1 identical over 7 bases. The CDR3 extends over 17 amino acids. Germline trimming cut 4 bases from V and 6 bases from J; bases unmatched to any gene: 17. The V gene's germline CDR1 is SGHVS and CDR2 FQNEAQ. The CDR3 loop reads CASSSRDSGSPSQTQYF. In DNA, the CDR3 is TGTGCCAGCAGCTCTAGGGACAGTGGGAGCCCAAGTCAGACCCAGTACTTC.